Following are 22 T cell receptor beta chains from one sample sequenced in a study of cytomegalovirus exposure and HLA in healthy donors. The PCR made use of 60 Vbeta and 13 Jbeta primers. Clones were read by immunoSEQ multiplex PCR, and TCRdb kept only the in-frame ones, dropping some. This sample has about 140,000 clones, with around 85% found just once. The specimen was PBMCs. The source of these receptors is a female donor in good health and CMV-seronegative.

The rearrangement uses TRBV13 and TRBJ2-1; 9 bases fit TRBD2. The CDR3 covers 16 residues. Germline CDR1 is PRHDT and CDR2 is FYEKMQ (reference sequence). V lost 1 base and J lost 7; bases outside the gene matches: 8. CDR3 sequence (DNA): TGTGCCAGCAGCTTAGCGTTAGCGGGAGTCGAAAATGAGCAGTTCTTC. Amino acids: CASSLALAGVENEQFF.

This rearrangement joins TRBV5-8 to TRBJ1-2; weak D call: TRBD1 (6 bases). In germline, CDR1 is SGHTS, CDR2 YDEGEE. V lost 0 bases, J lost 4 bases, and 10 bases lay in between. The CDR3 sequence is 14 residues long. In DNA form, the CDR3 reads TGTGCCAGCAGCTTGGAGGTCAGGGGCTATGGCTACACCTTC. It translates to CASSLEVRGYGYTF.

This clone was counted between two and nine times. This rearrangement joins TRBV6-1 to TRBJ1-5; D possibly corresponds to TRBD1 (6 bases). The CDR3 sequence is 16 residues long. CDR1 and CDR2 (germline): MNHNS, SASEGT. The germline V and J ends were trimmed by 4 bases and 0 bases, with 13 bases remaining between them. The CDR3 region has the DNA TGTGCCAGCAGTGTAGACAGGACATATAGCAATCAGCCCCAGCATTTT. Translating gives CASSVDRTYSNQPQHF.

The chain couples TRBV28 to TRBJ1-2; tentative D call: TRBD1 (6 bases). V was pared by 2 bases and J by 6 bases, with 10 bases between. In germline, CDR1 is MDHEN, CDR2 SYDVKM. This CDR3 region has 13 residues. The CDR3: CASSLVQGHGYTF. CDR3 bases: TGTGCCAGCAGTTTAGTACAGGGCCATGGCTACACCTTC.

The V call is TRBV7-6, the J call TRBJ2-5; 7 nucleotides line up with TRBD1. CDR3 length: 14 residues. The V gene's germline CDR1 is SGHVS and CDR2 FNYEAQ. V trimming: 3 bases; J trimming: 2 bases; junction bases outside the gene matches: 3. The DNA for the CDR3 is TGTGCCAGCAGCTTCGGGACAGCTCAAGAGACCCAGTACTTC. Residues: CASSFGTAQETQYF. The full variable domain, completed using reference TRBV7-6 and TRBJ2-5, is GAGVSQSPRYKVTKRGQDVALRCDPISGHVSLYWYRQALGQGPEFLTYFNYEAQQDKSGLPNDRFSAERPEGSISTLTIQRTEQRDSAMYRCASSFGTAQETQYFGPGTRLLVL.

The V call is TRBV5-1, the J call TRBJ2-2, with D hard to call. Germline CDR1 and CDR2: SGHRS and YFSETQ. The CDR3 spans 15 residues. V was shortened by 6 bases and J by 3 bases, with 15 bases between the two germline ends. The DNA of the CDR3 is TGCGCCAGCAACTTCTGGGCGATAGACACCGGGGAGCTGTTTTTT. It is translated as CASNFWAIDTGELFF.

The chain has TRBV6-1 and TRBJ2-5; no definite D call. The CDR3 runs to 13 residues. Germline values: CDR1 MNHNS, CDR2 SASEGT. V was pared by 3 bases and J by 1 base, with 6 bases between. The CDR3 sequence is CASSEQVQETQYF. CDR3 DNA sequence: TGTGCCAGCAGTGAGCAGGTCCAAGAGACCCAGTACTTC.

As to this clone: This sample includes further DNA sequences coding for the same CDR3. The CDR3 DNA is TGTGCCAGTAGTATAGGCGCAGGGGGTCAGCCCCAGCATTTT. Its translation is CASSIGAGGQPQHF. The genes are TRBV19 and TRBJ1-5, with 7 nucleotides matching TRBD1. J was trimmed by 6 bases and V by 1 base; bases with no gene match: 3. Germline CDR1 reads LNHDA; CDR2 reads SQIVND (reference sequence). The CDR3 runs 14 residues.

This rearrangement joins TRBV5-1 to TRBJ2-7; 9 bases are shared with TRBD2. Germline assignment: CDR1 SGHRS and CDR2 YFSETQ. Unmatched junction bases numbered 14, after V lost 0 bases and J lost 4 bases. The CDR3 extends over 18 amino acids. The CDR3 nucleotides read TGCGCCAGCAGCTTGGAGGGGAAACTTAGCGGGGGAATTTACGAGCAGTACTTC. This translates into CASSLEGKLSGGIYEQYF.

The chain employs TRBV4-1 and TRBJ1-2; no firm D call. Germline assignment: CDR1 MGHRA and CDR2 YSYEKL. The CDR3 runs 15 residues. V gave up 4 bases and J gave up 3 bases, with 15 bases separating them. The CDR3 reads CASSRADSVDYGYTF. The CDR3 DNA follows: TGCGCCAGCAGCCGGGCGGACTCTGTTGACTATGGCTACACCTTC.

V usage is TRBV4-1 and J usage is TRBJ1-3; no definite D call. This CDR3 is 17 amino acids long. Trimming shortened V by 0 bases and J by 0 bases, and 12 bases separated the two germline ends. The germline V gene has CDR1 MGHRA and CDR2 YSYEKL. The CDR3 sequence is CASSQDGPGSSGNTIYF. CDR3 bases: TGCGCCAGCAGCCAAGATGGTCCGGGGAGCTCTGGAAACACCATATATTTT.

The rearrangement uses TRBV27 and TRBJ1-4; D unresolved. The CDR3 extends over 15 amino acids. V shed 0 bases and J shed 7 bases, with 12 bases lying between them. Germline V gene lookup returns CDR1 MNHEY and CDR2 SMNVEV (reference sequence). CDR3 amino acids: CASSLSGLRSEKLFF. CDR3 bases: TGTGCCAGCAGTTTATCAGGACTACGCTCTGAAAAACTGTTTTTT.

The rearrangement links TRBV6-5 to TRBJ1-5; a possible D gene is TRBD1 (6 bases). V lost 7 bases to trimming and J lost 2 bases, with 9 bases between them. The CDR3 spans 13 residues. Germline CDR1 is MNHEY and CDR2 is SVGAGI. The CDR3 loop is CASKQGGNQPQHF. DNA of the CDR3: TGTGCCAGCAAACAGGGTGGCAATCAGCCCCAGCATTTT.

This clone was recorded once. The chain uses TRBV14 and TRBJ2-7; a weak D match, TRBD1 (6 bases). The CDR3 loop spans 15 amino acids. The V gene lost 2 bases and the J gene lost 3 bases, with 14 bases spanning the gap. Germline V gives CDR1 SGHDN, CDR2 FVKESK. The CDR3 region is CASSQWSAGDYEQYF. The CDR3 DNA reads TGTGCCAGCAGCCAATGGTCTGCAGGGGACTACGAGCAGTACTTC.

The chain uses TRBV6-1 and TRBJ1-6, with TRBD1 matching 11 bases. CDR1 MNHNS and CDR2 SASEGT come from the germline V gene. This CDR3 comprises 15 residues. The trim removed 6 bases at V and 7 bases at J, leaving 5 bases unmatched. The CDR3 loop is CASRTGQGANSPLHF. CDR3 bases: TGTGCCAGCAGGACTGGACAGGGGGCCAATTCACCCCTCCACTTT.

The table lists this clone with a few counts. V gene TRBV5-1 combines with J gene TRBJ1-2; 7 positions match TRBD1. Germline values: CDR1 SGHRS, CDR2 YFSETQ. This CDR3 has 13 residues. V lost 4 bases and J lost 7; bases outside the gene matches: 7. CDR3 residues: CASSPEGASGYTF. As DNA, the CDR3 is TGCGCCAGCAGCCCCGAGGGGGCTAGTGGCTACACCTTC.

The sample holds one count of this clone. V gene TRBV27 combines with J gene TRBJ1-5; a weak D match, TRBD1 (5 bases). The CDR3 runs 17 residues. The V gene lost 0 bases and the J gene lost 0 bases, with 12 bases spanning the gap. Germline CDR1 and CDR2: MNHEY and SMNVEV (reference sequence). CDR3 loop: CASSLSPRQYSNQPQHF. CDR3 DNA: TGTGCCAGCAGTTTATCACCCCGACAGTATAGCAATCAGCCCCAGCATTTT.

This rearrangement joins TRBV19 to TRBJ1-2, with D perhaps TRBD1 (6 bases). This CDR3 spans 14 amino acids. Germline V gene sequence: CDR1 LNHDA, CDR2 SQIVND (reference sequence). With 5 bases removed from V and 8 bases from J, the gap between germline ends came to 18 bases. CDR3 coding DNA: TGTGCCAGTAGTCTCGACAAGACAGGTATCGGCTACACCTTC. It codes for CASSLDKTGIGYTF.

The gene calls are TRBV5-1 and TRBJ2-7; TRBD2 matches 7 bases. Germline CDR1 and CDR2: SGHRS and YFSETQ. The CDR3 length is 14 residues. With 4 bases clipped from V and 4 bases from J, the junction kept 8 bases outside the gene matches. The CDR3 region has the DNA TGCGCCAGCAGCGGGGAGGGATCGGGTTACGAGCAGTACTTC. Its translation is CASSGEGSGYEQYF.

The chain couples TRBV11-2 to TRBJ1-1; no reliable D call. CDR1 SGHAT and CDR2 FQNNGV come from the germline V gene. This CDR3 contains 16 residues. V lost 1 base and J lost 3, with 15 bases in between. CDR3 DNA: TGTGCCAGCAGCTTAGTGGGGAGACCCGGGGACACTGAAGCTTTCTTT. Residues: CASSLVGRPGDTEAFF.

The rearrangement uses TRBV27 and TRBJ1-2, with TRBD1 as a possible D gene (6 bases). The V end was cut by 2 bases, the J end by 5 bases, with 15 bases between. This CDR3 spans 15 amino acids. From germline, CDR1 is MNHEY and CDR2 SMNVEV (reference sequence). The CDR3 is CASSLGGGEGYGYTF. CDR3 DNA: TGTGCCAGCAGTTTAGGGGGGGGCGAGGGGTATGGCTACACCTTC.

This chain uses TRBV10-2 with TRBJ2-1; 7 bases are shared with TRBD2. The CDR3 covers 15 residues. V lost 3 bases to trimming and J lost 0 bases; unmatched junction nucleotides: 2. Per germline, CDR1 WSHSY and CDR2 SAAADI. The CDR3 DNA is TGCGCCAGCAGTGAAGCGGGGAGCTCCTACAATGAGCAGTTCTTC. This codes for CASSEAGSSYNEQFF.